One and the same sample provided the 29 T cell receptor beta chains below, sequenced in a study of regulatory T cells in long-lasting Graves disease. Time point denoted: newly diagnosed GD, antithyroid drugs for less than 3 months. Isolated PBMC RNA provided the starting material for the TCR library. Through Arm-PCR of CDR3 regions and iRepertoire HTBI primers, TCR beta libraries were built. TCRdb processed the multiplex PCR reads anew with MiXCR; each CDR3 protein has one entry. The sample contains under 800,000 distinct CDR3 sequences, around 17% of which appear only once. The sample was also reused in another study, on T cells in Graves' hyperthyroidism and ophthalmopathy.

Sequencing used peripheral blood mononuclear cells (PBMCs), obtained at new diagnosis, from a patient treated with antithyroid drugs. The receptor source for this set is a woman in her twenties or thirties with Graves disease.

This clonotype appeared many times. V usage is TRBV5-1 and J usage is TRBJ2-7; no firm D call. CDR1 and CDR2 (germline): SGHRS, YFSETQ. Trimming took 0 bases from V and 1 from J, leaving 14 bases between them. CDR3 size: 16 residues. CDR3 loop: CASSLAAGLGSYEQYF. CDR3 DNA: TGCGCCAGCAGCTTGGCCGCAGGTCTGGGTTCCTACGAGCAGTACTTC.

V and J are TRBV15 and TRBJ2-1; 7 bases are shared with TRBD1. This CDR3 region has 15 residues. V was pared by 5 bases and J by 6 bases, with 10 bases of the junction left unmatched. In germline, CDR1 is LNHNV, CDR2 YYDKDF (reference sequence). This CDR3 is CATSRGGRQGNEQFF. The CDR3, as DNA: TGTGCCACCAGCCGAGGGGGTAGACAGGGCAATGAGCAGTTCTTC.

This chain connects TRBV18 to TRBJ1-3, with D tentatively TRBD1 (5 bases). The CDR3 covers 17 residues. V was clipped by 2 bases and J by 0 bases, with 14 bases between them. Germline V gene lookup returns CDR1 KGHSH and CDR2 LQKENI. The CDR3 sequence: CASSPTEGLTSGNTIYF. CDR3 in DNA: TGTGCCAGCTCACCAACAGAGGGGCTAACCTCTGGAAACACCATATATTTT.

This chain joins TRBV9 and TRBJ2-7, with 9 bases matching TRBD1. Germline V gene lookup returns CDR1 SGDLS and CDR2 YYNGEE. This CDR3 region has 16 residues. The trim removed 0 bases at V and 5 bases at J, leaving 9 bases unmatched. This CDR3 reads CASSVGFDRGVNEQYF. CDR3 DNA: TGTGCCAGCAGCGTAGGATTCGACAGGGGGGTCAACGAGCAGTACTTC.

The V call is TRBV20-1, the J call TRBJ1-4; D is unresolved. Looked up from germline, CDR1 is DFQATT and CDR2 is SNEGSKA (reference sequence). Trimming took 3 bases from V and 3 from J, leaving 8 bases between them. The CDR3 contains 13 residues. The CDR3 reads CSARGEPNEKLFF. The CDR3 DNA follows: TGCAGTGCTAGGGGCGAACCTAATGAAAAACTGTTTTTT.

As to this clonotype: It may be a read error: a sequence one base away is much more abundant. V usage is TRBV11-1 and J usage is TRBJ2-3; TRBD2 might be the D (5 bases). This CDR3 has 15 residues. CDR1 and CDR2 (germline): SGHAT, FQDESV (reference sequence). In DNA form, the CDR3 reads TGTGTCAGTACTGGACTCGCGGGTAGCACAGATACGCAGTATTTT. This sequence encodes CVSTGLAGSTDTQYF. Looking up the rest from reference TRBV11-1 and TRBJ2-3 gives the full variable domain: EAEVAQSPRYKITEKSQAVAFWCDPISGHATLYWYRQILGQGPELLVQFQDESVVDDSQLPKDRFSAERLKGVDSTLKIQPAELGDSAMYLCVSTGLAGSTDTQYFGPGTRLTVL.

The chain has TRBV30 and TRBJ1-5; D gene unclear. The V end was cut by 1 base, the J end by 5 bases, with 9 bases between. This CDR3 region has 13 residues. Germline CDR1 reads GTSNPN; CDR2 reads SVGIG (reference sequence). The CDR3 spells CAWSEGSYQPQHF. As DNA, the CDR3 is TGTGCCTGGAGTGAGGGATCTTATCAGCCCCAGCATTTT.

V usage is TRBV11-2 and J usage is TRBJ1-2; the D gene is possibly TRBD1 (6 bases). The CDR3 totals 17 residues. Trimming pared 1 base from V and 5 bases from J, leaving 20 bases between. Looked up from germline, CDR1 is SGHAT and CDR2 is FQNNGV. The CDR3 region has the DNA TGTGCCAGCAGCTTAGGGGTCGGTGGTCTTACAGGGTATGGCTACACCTTC. Translating gives CASSLGVGGLTGYGYTF.

Many counts were recorded for this clonotype. V and J are TRBV2 and TRBJ2-1; TRBD2 matches 11 bases. Germline V gene sequence: CDR1 SNHLY, CDR2 FYNNEI. This CDR3 region has 15 residues. V was pared by 6 bases and J by 4 bases, with 5 bases of the junction left unmatched. The CDR3 nucleotides are TGTGCCAGCAGCGGTACTAGCGGGGGATACAATGAGCAGTTCTTC. Its translation: CASSGTSGGYNEQFF.

Ten or more counts support this clonotype. The V gene is TRBV6-2 or TRBV6-3, the J gene TRBJ2-7; D is unclear. V was clipped by 4 bases and J by 3 bases, with 19 bases between them. Germline-derived CDR1 and CDR2 are MNHEY and SVGEGT. The CDR3 consists of 16 residues. The CDR3 DNA is TGTGCCAGCAGTTCGGCTTTTGCTAACCGCTTCTACGAGCAGTACTTC. Translation gives CASSSAFANRFYEQYF.

This clonotype was picked up a small number of times. The CDR3 bases are TGTGCCAGCACCTTAGTCGGGGAGACCCAGTACTTC. This codes for CASTLVGETQYF. The chain has TRBV6-2 or TRBV6-3 and TRBJ2-5; no definite D call. Per the germline V gene, CDR1 is MNHEY and CDR2 is SVGEGT. The CDR3 sequence is 12 residues long. Trimming took 7 bases from V and 5 from J, leaving 11 bases between them.

V and J are TRBV5-1 and TRBJ2-7; 12 bases agree with TRBD2. Germline-derived CDR1 and CDR2 are SGHRS and YFSETQ. V lost 4 bases and J lost 3; bases outside the gene matches: 5. This CDR3 is 15 amino acids long. CDR3 DNA: TGCGCCAGCAGCACCTTGACTAGCGGGAGCTACGAGCAGTACTTC. Protein product: CASSTLTSGSYEQYF. The full variable domain, with the rest looked up from reference TRBV5-1 and TRBJ2-7, is KAGVTQTPRYLIKTRGQQVTLSCSPISGHRSVSWYQQTPGQGLQFLFEYFSETQRNKGNFPGRFSGRQFSNSRSEMNVSTLELGDSALYLCASSTLTSGSYEQYFGPGTRLTVT.

In this sample, this clonotype turned up many times. The chain recombines TRBV7-3 with TRBJ1-5, with a possible D match to TRBD1 (5 bases). Germline CDR1 is SGHTA and CDR2 is FQGTGA. The V gene lost 2 bases and the J gene lost 7 bases, with 9 bases spanning the gap. This CDR3 is 13 amino acids long. DNA for the CDR3: TGTGCCAGCAGCTTAGGGGCGGGGCAGCCCCAGCATTTT. Protein: CASSLGAGQPQHF.

In its sample, this clonotype was seen many times. The chain is built from TRBV6-1 and TRBJ1-1; D perhaps matches TRBD1 (5 bases). Germline V CDR1 and CDR2: MNHNS, SASEGT. The length of the CDR3 is 14 residues. V gave up 7 bases and J gave up 8 bases, with 20 bases separating them. CDR3 loop: CASIPLEGLREAFF. CDR3 nucleotide sequence: TGTGCCAGCATCCCCCTCGAGGGGCTACGCGAAGCTTTCTTT.

The chain joins TRBV7-9 to TRBJ2-3; 14 bases map to TRBD2. CDR3 length: 20 residues. Per germline, CDR1 SEHNR and CDR2 FQNEAQ (reference sequence). J gave up 3 bases and V 2 bases, and 13 bases lay outside the gene matches. CDR3 sequence: CASSLTPGLAGGWSTDTQYF. Here the CDR3 DNA reads TGTGCCAGCAGCTTAACCCCAGGACTAGCGGGAGGTTGGAGTACAGATACGCAGTATTTT.

This clonotype was seen more than once but under ten times. This may be a read error, as it is one base from a much larger clone. J is TRBJ1-1 and V is TRBV28, with D perhaps TRBD1 (6 bases). The germline V gene has CDR1 MDHEN and CDR2 SYDVKM. The CDR3 contains 17 residues. Here the CDR3 DNA reads TGTGCCGGCAGTTTTATAGAGGGGACACATGAACGCACTGAAGCTTTCTTT. Encoded protein: CAGSFIEGTHERTEAFF.

This clonotype was seen repeatedly, ten times or more. J is TRBJ2-7 and V is TRBV7-3, with TRBD2 matching 9 bases. CDR3 length: 16 residues. The trim removed 5 bases at V and 5 bases at J, leaving 13 bases unmatched. Germline-derived CDR1 and CDR2 are SGHTA and FQGTGA. Here the CDR3 DNA reads TGTGCCAGCAGCCCCCATAGGGGACTAGCAAATCACGAGCAGTACTTC. Translated, it gives CASSPHRGLANHEQYF.

This clonotype was observed many times. The chain recombines TRBV28 with TRBJ2-7; 9 positions match TRBD2. With 7 bases clipped from V and 4 bases from J, the junction kept 11 bases outside the gene matches. The CDR3 consists of 15 residues. CDR1 and CDR2 (germline): MDHEN, SYDVKM. CDR3: CASKEGGREVYEQYF. The CDR3 nucleotides are TGTGCCAGCAAGGAGGGCGGGAGGGAAGTTTACGAGCAGTACTTC.

This clonotype has ten or more counts. This chain uses TRBV5-4 with TRBJ2-5, with 8 bases fitting TRBD1. CDR1 is SGHNT and CDR2 is YYREEE in the germline V gene (reference sequence). This CDR3 has 11 amino acids. The J segment lost 5 bases and the V segment lost 9 bases, leaving 3 bases of the junction unmatched. The CDR3 coding sequence is TGTGCCACCCGACAGGGGGAGACCCAGTACTTC. Its translation is CATRQGETQYF.

The sample holds many counts of this clonotype. The chain couples TRBV6-1 to TRBJ2-5; TRBD2 matches 10 bases. Germline CDR1 and CDR2: MNHNS and SASEGT. CDR3 length equals 14 residues. Trimming took 2 bases from V and 3 from J; bases not matched to a gene: 0. The CDR3 nucleotides read TGTGCCAGCAGTGAACTAGCGGGAGAAGAGACCCAGTACTTC. Translating it yields CASSELAGEETQYF.

This clonotype was picked up many times. The chain couples TRBV7-6 to TRBJ2-1; D is perhaps TRBD1 (5 bases). This CDR3 is built from 17 residues. Trimming stripped 0 bases from V and 8 bases from J, with 20 bases between. Looked up from germline, CDR1 is SGHVS and CDR2 is FNYEAQ. CDR3 nucleotide sequence: TGTGCCAGCAGCTTAGCGCCTAGGCAGGGCGGAGAAGATGAGCAGTTCTTC. The encoded protein is CASSLAPRQGGEDEQFF.

This clonotype showed up many times. This chain connects TRBV29-1 to TRBJ2-1; no clear D gene. V was clipped by 1 base and J by 4 bases, with 5 bases between them. The CDR3 covers 12 residues. The germline CDR1 and CDR2 sequences are SQVTM and ANQGSEA. The CDR3 bases are TGCAGCGTTGAAGGCAGTTACAATGAGCAGTTCTTC. It specifies CSVEGSYNEQFF.

The chain links TRBV30 to TRBJ2-4; 9 bases are a match to TRBD2. The CDR3 is made up of 14 amino acids. V trimming: 0 bases; J trimming: 7 bases; junction bases outside the gene matches: 4. Germline CDR1 and CDR2: GTSNPN and SVGIG (reference sequence). The DNA of the CDR3 is TGTGCCTGGAGTGTTGGCGGGGGGGGGAACATTCAGTACTTC. Its protein product is CAWSVGGGGNIQYF.

This clonotype has a count of ten or more. V and J are TRBV20-1 and TRBJ2-7; D unresolved. Germline CDR1 and CDR2: DFQATT and SNEGSKA (reference sequence). The V end lost 4 bases, the J end lost 2 bases, and 9 bases lay between the germline ends. The CDR3 extends over 12 amino acids. The DNA of the CDR3 is TGCAGTGCTACGGACGGAGCCTACGAGCAGTACTTC. Encoded protein: CSATDGAYEQYF.

This clonotype was seen a handful of times. A read error is possible here, since a much larger clone lies one base away. The chain recombines TRBV6-1 with TRBJ2-7, with 7 bases fitting TRBD2. V lost 3 bases, J lost 0 bases, and 5 bases stayed unmatched. The CDR3 totals 15 residues. Germline CDR1 and CDR2: MNHNS and SASEGT. The CDR3 bases are TGTGCCAGCAGTGACCTAGCGGATGGCTCCTACGAGCAGTACTTC. Its protein is CASSDLADGSYEQYF.

This clonotype was counted many times. This chain links TRBV2 with TRBJ1-1; possible D gene TRBD1, 5 bases. V dropped 6 bases and J dropped 0 bases, with 8 bases sitting between them. This CDR3 is built from 13 residues. In germline, CDR1 is SNHLY, CDR2 FYNNEI. In DNA form, the CDR3 reads TGTGCCAGCAGGGACAAATTGAACACTGAAGCTTTCTTT. It codes for CASRDKLNTEAFF.

This clonotype was counted at least ten times. The genes are TRBV6-2 or TRBV6-3 and TRBJ2-3, with D possibly being TRBD2 (6 bases). The V and J ends lost 0 bases and 2 bases respectively, with 9 bases between them. The CDR3 is 15 residues long. CDR1 and CDR2 from the germline V gene are MNHEY and SVGEGT. DNA for the CDR3: TGTGCCAGCAGTTACTCGGGGGGTTTCACAGATACGCAGTATTTT. Amino acid sequence: CASSYSGGFTDTQYF.

The gene calls are TRBV5-1 and TRBJ2-3, with TRBD1 matching over 9 bases. Germline assignment: CDR1 SGHRS and CDR2 YFSETQ. The ends lost 0 bases at V and 5 bases at J; junction bases unmatched: 7. The CDR3 extends over 16 amino acids. The CDR3 here is CASSLAGTGIGDTQYF. The DNA of the CDR3 is TGCGCCAGCAGCTTGGCCGGGACAGGGATAGGAGATACGCAGTATTTT. The full variable domain, its missing parts supplied by reference TRBV5-1 and TRBJ2-3, is KAGVTQTPRYLIKTRGQQVTLSCSPISGHRSVSWYQQTPGQGLQFLFEYFSETQRNKGNFPGRFSGRQFSNSRSEMNVSTLELGDSALYLCASSLAGTGIGDTQYFGPGTRLTVL.

As concerns this clonotype: This may be a read error: a much more frequent sequence differs by one nucleotide. V usage is TRBV6-5 and J usage is TRBJ1-2; D not resolved. Per germline, CDR1 MNHEY and CDR2 SVGAGI. This CDR3 is built from 13 residues. CDR3 loop: CASSYSPDPGYAF. CDR3 nucleotides: TGTGCCAGCAGTTACTCCCCAGACCCGGGCTACGCCTTC.